Listed below are T cell receptor beta chains from one sample, sequenced in a study of early T cells in non-severe SARS-CoV-2 infection. TCRdb redid the calling of the 5' RACE reads with MiXCR, one entry per CDR3 protein. The sample includes roughly 40,000 distinct CDR3 sequences, about 4.9% of them seen just once. Sequencing input: whole blood. The receptor source for this set is an adult who was a healthcare worker with PCR-confirmed SARS-CoV-2 infection or an uninfected control (not recorded which). Both conserved end residues are trimmed from each CDR3.

J | V | CDR3
TRBJ2-7 | TRBV20-1 | SARDIRSGGTYEQY
TRBJ1-3 | TRBV14 | ASSQGNTIY
TRBJ2-7 | TRBV7-6 | ASRAASSYEQY
TRBJ2-5 | TRBV7-3 | ASSLMTGETQY
TRBJ2-5 | TRBV18 | ASSPTKQETQY
TRBJ2-2 | TRBV6-4 | ASSDSTSGGAGELF
TRBJ1-2 | TRBV6-4 | ASSDSILPTPLANYGYT
TRBJ1-2 | TRBV10-1 | VGGYRIYGYT
TRBJ2-5 | TRBV6-5 | ASSYESSGRWAQY
TRBJ2-4 | TRBV28 | ASSLVIAGAIAKNIQY
TRBJ2-3 | TRBV4-3 | ASSQDASGSTDTQY
TRBJ2-7 | TRBV30 | AWSEDSFYEQY
TRBJ1-4 | TRBV9 | ASSLTATNEKLF
TRBJ1-4 | TRBV20-1 | SAREFDRVNEKLF
TRBJ2-2 | TRBV6-6 | ASSYAGQGDTGELF
TRBJ1-2 | TRBV7-2 | ASSLGSLTNYGYT
TRBJ2-5 | TRBV5-5 | ASSLLRETQY
TRBJ1-5 | TRBV6-1 | ASQWEGNQPQH
TRBJ2-1 | TRBV20-1 | SARDRRHRLATSYNEQF
TRBJ2-6 | TRBV19 | ASDKFSGANVLT
TRBJ2-7 | TRBV30 | AWSGQGSEQY
TRBJ2-5 | TRBV5-4 | ASSPPRGAGGTQY
TRBJ2-3 | TRBV7-3 | ASSLSSSTDTQY
TRBJ1-5 | TRBV10-3 | AISDPSGTGGGGNQPQH
TRBJ2-1 | TRBV19 | ASSSSGRPSYNEQF
TRBJ1-5 | TRBV6-2/TRBV6-3 | ASSGHRNQPQH
TRBJ1-4 | TRBV28 | ASSYGSARALGGEKLF
TRBJ1-5 | TRBV20-1 | SAKTGGNQPQH
TRBJ2-5 | TRBV7-2 | ASSFVRLETQY
TRBJ1-6 | TRBV2 | ASSGRQPRSYNSPLH